This T cell receptor beta chain comes out of a study of beta chain features in type 1 diabetes. Trimming removed 7 bases from V and 0 bases from J, with 13 bases in between. CDR3 length equals 14 residues. CDR1 is SNHLY, CDR2 FYNNEI, per germline. As every portion of the isolated RNA was reverse transcribed, the sequencing read expressed TCRB transcripts. Repertoires were generated with immunoSEQ multiplex PCR, while TCRdb's copy carries only in-frame clones and drops some. The sample yields fewer than 400,000 clones, roughly 8% seen once. The source of this sequence is a woman aged 18-35 years in good health. The gene calls are TRBV2 and TRBJ2-7; tentative D call: TRBD2 (5 bases). The specimen was central memory CD4+ T cells from blood. The DNA for the CDR3 is TGTGCCAGCAAATTATCGGGAATCTCCTACGAGCAGTACTTC. Protein sequence: CASKLSGISYEQYF.